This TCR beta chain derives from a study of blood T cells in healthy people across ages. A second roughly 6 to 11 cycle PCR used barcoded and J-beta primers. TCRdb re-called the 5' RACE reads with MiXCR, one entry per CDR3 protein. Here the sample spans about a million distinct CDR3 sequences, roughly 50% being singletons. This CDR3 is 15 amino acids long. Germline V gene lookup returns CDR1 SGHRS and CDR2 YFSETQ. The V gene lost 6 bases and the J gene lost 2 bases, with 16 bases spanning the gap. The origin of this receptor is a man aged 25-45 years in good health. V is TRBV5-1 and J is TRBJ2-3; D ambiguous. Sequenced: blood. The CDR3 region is CASTMTPTPTDTQYF. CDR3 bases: TGCGCCAGCACCATGACACCAACCCCCACAGATACGCAGTATTTT.